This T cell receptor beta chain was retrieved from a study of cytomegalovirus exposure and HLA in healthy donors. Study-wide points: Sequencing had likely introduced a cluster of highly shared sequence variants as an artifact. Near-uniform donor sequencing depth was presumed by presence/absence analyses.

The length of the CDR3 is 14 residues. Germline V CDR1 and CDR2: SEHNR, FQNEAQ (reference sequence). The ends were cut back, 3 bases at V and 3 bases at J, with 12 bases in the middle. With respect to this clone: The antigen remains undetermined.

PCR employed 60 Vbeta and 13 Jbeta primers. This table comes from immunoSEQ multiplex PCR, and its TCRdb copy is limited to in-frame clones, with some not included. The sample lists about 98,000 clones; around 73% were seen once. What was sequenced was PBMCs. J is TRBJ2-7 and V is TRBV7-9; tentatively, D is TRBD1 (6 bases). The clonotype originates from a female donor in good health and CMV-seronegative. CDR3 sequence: CASSFDQGNYEQYF. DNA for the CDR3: TGTGCCAGCAGCTTCGACCAGGGGAACTACGAGCAGTACTTC.